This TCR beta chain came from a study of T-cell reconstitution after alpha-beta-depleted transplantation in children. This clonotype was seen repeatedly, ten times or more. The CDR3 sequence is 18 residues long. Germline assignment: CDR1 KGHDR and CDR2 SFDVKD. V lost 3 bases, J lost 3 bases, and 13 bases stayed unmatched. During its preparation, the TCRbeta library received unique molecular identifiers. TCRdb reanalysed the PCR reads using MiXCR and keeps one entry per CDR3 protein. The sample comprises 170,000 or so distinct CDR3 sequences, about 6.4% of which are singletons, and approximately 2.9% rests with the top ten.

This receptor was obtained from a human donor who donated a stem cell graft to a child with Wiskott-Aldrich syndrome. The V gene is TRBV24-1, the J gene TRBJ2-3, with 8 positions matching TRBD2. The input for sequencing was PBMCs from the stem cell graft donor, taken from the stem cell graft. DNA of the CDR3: TGTGCCACCAGTGATCCCGCGTTCTCGGGGGGGAGTACAGATACGCAGTATTTT. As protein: CATSDPAFSGGSTDTQYF.